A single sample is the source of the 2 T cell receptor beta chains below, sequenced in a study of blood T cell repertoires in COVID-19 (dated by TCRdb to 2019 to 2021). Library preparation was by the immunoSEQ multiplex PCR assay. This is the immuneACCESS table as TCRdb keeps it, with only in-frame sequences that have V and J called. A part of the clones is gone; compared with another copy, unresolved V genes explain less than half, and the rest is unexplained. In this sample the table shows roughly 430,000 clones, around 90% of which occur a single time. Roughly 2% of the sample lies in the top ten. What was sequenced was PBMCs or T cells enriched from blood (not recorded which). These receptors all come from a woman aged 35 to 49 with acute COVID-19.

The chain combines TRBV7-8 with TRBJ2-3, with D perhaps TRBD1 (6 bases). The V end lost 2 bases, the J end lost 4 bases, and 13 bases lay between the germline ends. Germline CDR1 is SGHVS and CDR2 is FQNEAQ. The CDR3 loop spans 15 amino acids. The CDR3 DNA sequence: TGTGCCAGCAGCTTACCCTCACAGGGCCCAGATACGCAGTATTTT. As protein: CASSLPSQGPDTQYF.

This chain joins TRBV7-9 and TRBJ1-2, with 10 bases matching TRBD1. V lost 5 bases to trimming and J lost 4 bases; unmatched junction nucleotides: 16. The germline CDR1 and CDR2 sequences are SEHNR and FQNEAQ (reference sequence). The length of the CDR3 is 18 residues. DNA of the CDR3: TGTGCCAGCAGCCCCCAGGACAGGGGGTCCTTTTTTTCCTATGGCTACACCTTC. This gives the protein CASSPQDRGSFFSYGYTF. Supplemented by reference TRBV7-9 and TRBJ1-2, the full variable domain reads DTGVSQNPRHKITKRGQNVTFRCDPISEHNRLYWYRQTLGQGPEFLTYFQNEAQLEKSRLLSDRFSAERPKGSFSTLEIQRTEQGDSAMYLCASSPQDRGSFFSYGYTFGSGTRLTVV.